A selection of T cell receptor beta chains follows, all from one sample in a study of blood T cell repertoires in COVID-19. Method: immunoSEQ multiplex PCR; TCRdb's copy keeps in-frame clones and lacks some. Of 95,000 or so clones listed, more than 65% are singletons. The sequenced material came from peripheral blood. The receptors shown here come from an elderly man with active or convalescent COVID-19. The CDR3 runs from the conserved cysteine through the conserved F or W. Each record gives: J gene, V gene, clone size, D gene, CDR3 DNA, CDR3 protein. The D gene is left open where the match is weak. Expanded clones get a size class; other rows say once, few or many, or leave the size out.

>TRBJ2-1|TRBV18|-|TRBD1
TGTGCCAGCTCAGCAACAGGGGGCGCCGGGAATGAGCAGTTCTTC
CASSATGGAGNEQFF
>TRBJ1-6|TRBV14|-|TRBD1
TGTGCCAGCAGCCAATATCGGGGACAGGGGGAATCACCCCTCCACTTT
CASSQYRGQGESPLHF
>TRBJ2-1|TRBV18|-|-
TGTGCCAGCTCCCGACAGCTGGGATCCTACAATGAGCAGTTCTTC
CASSRQLGSYNEQFF
>TRBJ2-7|TRBV19|-|TRBD1
TGTGCCAGTAGTAAAGGGACAGGTCCCTACGAGCAGTACTTC
CASSKGTGPYEQYF
>TRBJ1-1|TRBV27|-|-
TGTGCCAGCAGTCCTAATGTGGCTGAAGCTTTCTTT
CASSPNVAEAFF
>TRBJ1-2|TRBV4-3|-|-
TGCGCCAGCAGCCAACTACAGGGAGACTATGGCTACACCTTC
CASSQLQGDYGYTF
>TRBJ1-5|TRBV24-1|-|-
TGTGCCACCAGTGACCCCGGTGGGCCCCAGCATTTT
CATSDPGGPQHF
>TRBJ1-2|TRBV27|few|TRBD1
TGTGCCAGCAGTTTATCGCCAGGGGGAAGGGGCTATGGCTACACCTTC
CASSLSPGGRGYGYTF
>TRBJ1-6|TRBV7-9|-|-
TGTGCCAGCAGCTTGGGGGGAGTTCAATCACCCCTCCACTTT
CASSLGGVQSPLHF
>TRBJ1-2|TRBV7-2|-|-
TGTGCCAGCAGCTTAGAAACAGGGAATTTTCGGGGCTACACCTTC
CASSLETGNFRGYTF
>TRBJ2-7|TRBV18|-|TRBD2
TGTGCCAGCTCACGCCCGACTAGCGGGGGGGCCGGGGAGCAGTACTTC
CASSRPTSGGAGEQYF
>TRBJ2-2|TRBV10-3|-|-
TGTGCCATCGGGTCCGACTATTTCACCGGGGAGCTGTTTTTT
CAIGSDYFTGELFF
>TRBJ1-5|TRBV19|-|TRBD1
TGTGCCAGTAGTCCCTGGACAGGGGAAGGTCAGCCCCAGCATTTT
CASSPWTGEGQPQHF
>TRBJ2-2|TRBV12-3/TRBV12-4|-|TRBD2
TGTGCCAGCAGTTTGGGGGGGGCCGGGGAGCTGTTTTTT
CASSLGGAGELFF
>TRBJ2-2|TRBV19|-|TRBD2
TGTGCCAGTAGTATAGCGGCTAGCGGGAGGAGCGGGGAGCTGTTTTTT
CASSIAASGRSGELFF
>TRBJ1-5|TRBV28|-|-
TGTGCCAGCAGGACAGGCAGCAATCAGCCCCAGCATTTT
CASRTGSNQPQHF
>TRBJ2-5|TRBV10-3|-|TRBD2
TGTGCCATCAGTGAGTCGAATGGGGCTAGCGGGGGCCGTACGGCCCAGTACTTC
CAISESNGASGGRTAQYF
>TRBJ1-2|TRBV9|-|-
TGTGCCAGCAGCGTAGATCCAGGTACCCGCGATGGCTACACCTTC
CASSVDPGTRDGYTF
>TRBJ2-3|TRBV25-1|-|-
TGTGCCAGCAGTGGTCTGAGCACAGATACGCAGTATTTT
CASSGLSTDTQYF
>TRBJ2-1|TRBV11-1|-|-
TGTGCCAGCAGCTTATTTGCAGGGGCGAACAATGAGCAGTTCTTC
CASSLFAGANNEQFF
>TRBJ1-4|TRBV6-6|-|-
TGTGCCAGCAGTTACTCAGGGGGAACTAATGAAAAACTGTTTTTT
CASSYSGGTNEKLFF
>TRBJ1-4|TRBV5-1|-|-
TGCGCCAGCAGCTTGGTGGCGGGGACTAATGAAAAACTGTTTTTT
CASSLVAGTNEKLFF
>TRBJ2-2|TRBV10-3|-|-
TGTGCCATCAGTGAGTCGGCCCAGGGAGGTTTATACACCGGGGAGCTGTTTTTT
CAISESAQGGLYTGELFF
>TRBJ1-1|TRBV5-5|-|TRBD1
TGTGCCAGCAGCTTAGGGACAGGGACTGAAGCTTTCTTT
CASSLGTGTEAFF
>TRBJ1-5|TRBV4-2|few|-
TGTGCCAGCAGCCAATACGGAGGGATCAATCAGCCCCAGCATTTT
CASSQYGGINQPQHF
>TRBJ2-1|TRBV6-5|-|-
TGTGCCAGCTACGGTATCGGCTCCTACAATGAGCAGTTCTTC
CASYGIGSYNEQFF
>TRBJ1-5|TRBV16|-|-
TGTGCCAGCAGCCAGCCGGGGTCTAGCAATCAGCCCCAGCATTTT
CASSQPGSSNQPQHF
>TRBJ1-2|TRBV5-4|medium-sized|TRBD1
TGTGCCAGCAGCCCAAGGACAGGGGGGGACTATGGCTACACCTTC
CASSPRTGGDYGYTF
>TRBJ1-1|TRBV19|-|-
TGTGCCAGTAGTATAGATTTCTCCAGAGGATGGAACACTGAAGCTTTCTTT
CASSIDFSRGWNTEAFF
>TRBJ2-5|TRBV12-3/TRBV12-4|-|TRBD1
TGTGCCAGCAGTCTAGGGACAGGGACCCAGTACTTC
CASSLGTGTQYF
>TRBJ1-2|TRBV5-1|-|-
TGCGCCAGCAGCTTAGAAGGGGGCTATGGCTACACCTTC
CASSLEGGYGYTF
>TRBJ1-1|TRBV5-6|-|TRBD1
TGTGCCAGCAGCCATCCTCTGGGACAGGGCGCCGCTGAAGCTTTCTTT
CASSHPLGQGAAEAFF
>TRBJ1-2|TRBV3-1/TRBV3-2|-|-
TGTGCCAGCAGCCAAGCGTATAGGGACAAGTATGGCTACACCTTC
CASSQAYRDKYGYTF
>TRBJ1-5|TRBV4-1|-|TRBD1
TGCGCCAGCAGCCTGACAGGGAATCAGCCCCAGCATTTT
CASSLTGNQPQHF
>TRBJ1-4|TRBV24-1|-|-
TGTGCCACCAGTGATCGCCGTGCCCGGGAGGGACTGTTTTTT
CATSDRRAREGLFF
>TRBJ1-2|TRBV2|-|TRBD1
TGTGCCAGTGTGGGACAGGGGTACTATGGCTACACCTTC
CASVGQGYYGYTF
>TRBJ2-7|TRBV6-6|few|-
TGTGCCAGCAGTTACGGGTCGCGGGAGCAGTACTTC
CASSYGSREQYF
>TRBJ1-3|TRBV5-1|-|-
TGCGCCAGCAGCTTGGTGCCGGAGTCTGGAAACACCATATATTTT
CASSLVPESGNTIYF